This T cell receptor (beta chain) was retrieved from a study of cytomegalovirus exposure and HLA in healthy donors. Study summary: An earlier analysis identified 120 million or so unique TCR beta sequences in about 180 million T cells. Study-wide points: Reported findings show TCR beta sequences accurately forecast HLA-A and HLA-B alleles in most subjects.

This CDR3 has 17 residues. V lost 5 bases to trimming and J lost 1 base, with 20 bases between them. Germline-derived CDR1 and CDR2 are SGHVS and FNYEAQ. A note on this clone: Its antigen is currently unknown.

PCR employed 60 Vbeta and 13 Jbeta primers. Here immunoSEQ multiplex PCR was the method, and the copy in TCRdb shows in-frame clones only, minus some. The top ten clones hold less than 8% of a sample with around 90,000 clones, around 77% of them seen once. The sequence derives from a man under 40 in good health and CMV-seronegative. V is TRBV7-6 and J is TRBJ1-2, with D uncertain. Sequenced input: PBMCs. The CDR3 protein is CASSRFTAFSDNYGYTF. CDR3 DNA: TGTGCCAGCAGCCGATTTACCGCCTTCAGTGATAACTATGGCTACACCTTC.